This is a list of T cell receptor beta chains from one sample in a study of PD-L1 blockade in urothelial cancer. Sequenced by immunoSEQ multiplex PCR; TCRdb stores in-frame clones only, minus some. The table has 85,000 to 90,000 clones, roughly 90% seen once. Sequencing was performed on PBMCs, taken around atezolizumab (anti-PD-L1) treatment. Every receptor here comes from a man aged 55-75 years with urothelial cancer. Each CDR3 is given with its conserved first and last residue. Fields, in order: clone size, D gene, V gene, J gene, CDR3 protein, CDR3 DNA. A D gene is named only where the DNA matches it firmly. Not all rows give a size; the values are once, few, many and, for expanded clones, a class.

size: -; D: TRBD1; V: TRBV6-5; J: TRBJ2-7; CDR3: CASSNGQGGYEQYF; DNA: TGTGCCAGCAGTAACGGACAGGGAGGCTACGAGCAGTACTTC
size: -; D: TRBD1; V: TRBV7-2; J: TRBJ2-7; CDR3: CASSRTGQGAAEQYF; DNA: TGTGCCAGCAGCCGAACGGGACAGGGGGCTGCCGAGCAGTACTTC
size: once; D: TRBD2; V: TRBV9; J: TRBJ2-1; CDR3: CASSRRTSGIYNEQFF; DNA: TGTGCCAGCAGTCGTAGGACTAGCGGGATATACAATGAGCAGTTCTTC
size: -; D: -; V: TRBV9; J: TRBJ2-3; CDR3: CASSRYGDTDTQYF; DNA: TGTGCCAGCAGCCGATACGGGGACACAGATACGCAGTATTTT
size: -; D: TRBD1; V: TRBV29-1; J: TRBJ1-4; CDR3: CSVRWGQGAATNEKLFF; DNA: TGCAGCGTAAGGTGGGGACAGGGGGCCGCAACTAATGAAAAACTGTTTTTT
size: -; D: TRBD1; V: TRBV7-6; J: TRBJ2-1; CDR3: CASTQPGQADKFF; DNA: TGTGCCAGCACTCAACCCGGACAGGCCGACAAGTTCTTC
size: -; D: TRBD2; V: TRBV30; J: TRBJ2-4; CDR3: CAWSGTSGGLGYF; DNA: TGTGCCTGGTCCGGGACTAGCGGGGGGTTGGGGTACTTC
size: -; D: -; V: TRBV5-1; J: TRBJ2-6; CDR3: CASSWPREPGANVLTF; DNA: TGCGCCAGCAGCTGGCCCAGGGAACCTGGGGCCAACGTCCTGACTTTC
size: -; D: TRBD1; V: TRBV27; J: TRBJ2-6; CDR3: CASSPDIRDSHFSGANVLTF; DNA: TGTGCCAGCAGTCCGGACATCCGGGACAGCCACTTCTCTGGGGCCAACGTCCTGACTTTC
size: -; D: -; V: TRBV5-4; J: TRBJ2-5; CDR3: CASTRDTGAETQYF; DNA: TGTGCCAGCACCCGGGACACCGGAGCAGAGACCCAGTACTTC
size: -; D: TRBD1; V: TRBV6-6; J: TRBJ1-1; CDR3: CASSYPRDRDTEAFF; DNA: TGTGCCAGCAGTTACCCGAGGGACAGAGACACTGAAGCTTTCTTT
size: -; D: -; V: TRBV4-3; J: TRBJ2-4; CDR3: CASSRVARAAKNIQYF; DNA: TGCGCCAGCAGCCGAGTCGCGCGCGCGGCCAAAAACATTCAGTACTTC
size: -; D: -; V: TRBV11-2; J: TRBJ1-2; CDR3: CASSFRGGYTF; DNA: TGTGCCAGCAGCTTCAGGGGTGGCTACACCTTC
size: -; D: TRBD2; V: TRBV2; J: TRBJ2-1; CDR3: CASSDGWPSGGHEQFF; DNA: TGTGCCAGCAGTGATGGGTGGCCTAGCGGGGGCCATGAGCAGTTCTTC
size: -; D: TRBD2; V: TRBV6-5; J: TRBJ2-2; CDR3: CASRPGTRNTGELFF; DNA: TGTGCCAGCAGACCAGGGACTAGAAACACCGGGGAGCTGTTTTTT
size: -; D: -; V: TRBV27; J: TRBJ1-1; CDR3: CASRLYSSTEAFF; DNA: TGTGCCAGCAGGCTTTACAGCAGCACTGAAGCTTTCTTT
size: -; D: TRBD2; V: TRBV11-2; J: TRBJ2-7; CDR3: CASSLYFSSGGAYYEQYF; DNA: TGTGCCAGCAGCTTGTACTTCTCCAGCGGGGGGGCGTACTACGAGCAGTACTTC
size: -; D: TRBD2; V: TRBV9; J: TRBJ2-1; CDR3: CASSPSGGRIHNEQFF; DNA: TGTGCCAGCAGCCCAAGTGGCGGGAGAATCCACAATGAGCAGTTCTTC
size: once; D: TRBD1; V: TRBV19; J: TRBJ2-5; CDR3: CASIQTGGETQYF; DNA: TGTGCCAGTATTCAAACAGGGGGTGAGACCCAGTACTTC
size: -; D: TRBD2; V: TRBV5-1; J: TRBJ2-3; CDR3: CASSTGLAGTDTQYF; DNA: TGCGCCAGCAGCACCGGACTAGCGGGCACAGATACGCAGTATTTT
size: once; D: -; V: TRBV4-2; J: TRBJ2-1; CDR3: CASSQELVRSGSYNEQFF; DNA: TGTGCCAGCAGCCAAGAGCTCGTACGGTCCGGGTCCTACAATGAGCAGTTCTTC
size: once; D: TRBD2; V: TRBV2; J: TRBJ2-7; CDR3: CASSEGLAGRGTYEQYF; DNA: TGTGCCAGCAGTGAAGGACTAGCGGGACGTGGAACCTACGAGCAGTACTTC
size: -; D: -; V: TRBV7-2; J: TRBJ1-3; CDR3: CASSLASGNTIYF; DNA: TGTGCCAGCAGCTTGGCCTCTGGAAACACCATATATTTT
size: -; D: TRBD2; V: TRBV9; J: TRBJ2-2; CDR3: CASSVEGLAGSGELFF; DNA: TGTGCCAGCAGCGTAGAGGGGCTAGCGGGTAGCGGGGAGCTGTTTTTT
size: few; D: TRBD2; V: TRBV9; J: TRBJ2-5; CDR3: CASSVGSGAQETQYF; DNA: TGTGCCAGCAGCGTAGGTAGCGGGGCCCAAGAGACCCAGTACTTC
size: -; D: TRBD1; V: TRBV15; J: TRBJ1-1; CDR3: CATSRPLGDSTEAFF; DNA: TGTGCCACCAGCAGACCCCTAGGGGACAGCACTGAAGCTTTCTTT
size: -; D: -; V: TRBV28; J: TRBJ2-3; CDR3: CASTRGAYTQYF; DNA: TGTGCCAGCACCCGCGGGGCGTATACGCAGTATTTT
size: -; D: -; V: TRBV5-1; J: TRBJ1-1; CDR3: CASSLGGLNTEAFF; DNA: TGCGCCAGCAGCTTAGGCGGTTTGAACACTGAAGCTTTCTTT
size: few; D: -; V: TRBV19; J: TRBJ2-2; CDR3: CASSGTFTVGELFF; DNA: TGTGCCAGTAGTGGGACATTCACCGTCGGGGAGCTGTTTTTT
size: -; D: -; V: TRBV10-2; J: TRBJ2-7; CDR3: CASSEGGWEQYF; DNA: TGCGCCAGCAGTGAGGGGGGGTGGGAGCAGTACTTC
size: -; D: -; V: TRBV5-6; J: TRBJ2-7; CDR3: CASSLRRIYEQYF; DNA: TGTGCCAGCAGCTTGAGGAGGATCTACGAGCAGTACTTC
size: -; D: -; V: TRBV5-4; J: TRBJ2-5; CDR3: CASSAGGARQETQYF; DNA: TGTGCCAGCAGCGCTGGGGGGGCCCGCCAAGAGACCCAGTACTTC
size: once; D: -; V: TRBV11-2; J: TRBJ2-3; CDR3: CASSSVMFLTDTQYF; DNA: TGTGCCAGCAGCTCGGTGATGTTTCTCACAGATACGCAGTATTTT
size: -; D: TRBD1; V: TRBV5-1; J: TRBJ2-2; CDR3: CASSLPGQGIGELFF; DNA: TGCGCCAGCAGCCTACCGGGACAGGGTATCGGGGAGCTGTTTTTT
size: -; D: -; V: TRBV28; J: TRBJ2-1; CDR3: CASSLTGKEQFF; DNA: TGTGCCAGCAGCCTGACAGGAAAGGAGCAGTTCTTC
size: once; D: -; V: TRBV10-1; J: TRBJ1-5; CDR3: CASRGVRGNQPQHF; DNA: TGCGCCAGTCGCGGGGTTAGGGGCAATCAGCCCCAGCATTTT
size: -; D: -; V: TRBV10-3; J: TRBJ1-4; CDR3: CAISDASGQGEKLFF; DNA: TGTGCCATCAGTGACGCTTCAGGGCAAGGTGAAAAACTGTTTTTT
size: -; D: TRBD2; V: TRBV9; J: TRBJ2-5; CDR3: CASSEGRNVAGGFGETQYF; DNA: TGTGCCAGCAGCGAGGGGAGGAACGTAGCGGGGGGGTTCGGAGAGACCCAGTACTTC
size: -; D: -; V: TRBV18; J: TRBJ2-1; CDR3: CASSPPRAGANYNEQFF; DNA: TGTGCCAGCTCACCGCCGAGGGCAGGGGCCAATTACAATGAGCAGTTCTTC
size: -; D: TRBD1; V: TRBV5-4; J: TRBJ2-1; CDR3: CASSAGTVQSSYNEQFF; DNA: TGTGCCAGCAGCGCTGGGACAGTCCAAAGCTCCTACAATGAGCAGTTCTTC
size: -; D: TRBD1; V: TRBV5-4; J: TRBJ1-2; CDR3: CASSYGQGDPRYGYTF; DNA: TGTGCCAGCAGCTACGGACAGGGCGACCCTAGATATGGCTACACCTTC
size: once; D: -; V: TRBV7-2; J: TRBJ2-7; CDR3: CASSFTPGYEQYF; DNA: TGTGCCAGCAGCTTCACCCCAGGGTACGAGCAGTACTTC